The present T cell receptor beta chain was sequenced within a study of shared clonotypes between healthy human individuals. About this clone itself: The target antigen is unknown.

CD45RO-negative, CCR7-selected cells formed the naive CD8 fraction, which excluded terminally differentiated effector memory CD45RA+ cells. Study outcomes and limitations: Some naive CD4 clonotypes, 4% to 6%, turned up in common across a few donors.

The CDR3 is 16 residues long. V was cut by 0 bases and J by 3 bases, with 12 bases left in between. CDR1 and CDR2 (germline): MNHEY, SMNVEV (reference sequence). Profiled with immunoSEQ multiplex PCR; TCRdb holds only in-frame clones, not every one. The data hold approximately 650,000 clones, with roughly 96% observed a single time. The rearrangement links TRBV27 to TRBJ1-5, with D perhaps matching TRBD1 (5 bases). Specimen: naive CD8+ T cells sorted from blood. This clonotype was obtained from a woman in her 30s in good health. The CDR3 loop reads CASSLSYRGYNQPQHF. The CDR3 coding sequence is TGTGCCAGCAGTTTATCGTATAGGGGATACAATCAGCCCCAGCATTTT.